The rows below give T cell receptor beta chains drawn from one sample of a study of shared clonotypes between healthy human individuals. The data were produced by immunoSEQ multiplex PCR, yet TCRdb's version contains in-frame clones alone and is incomplete. Altogether under 2.5 million clones are present, around 93% being singletons, with the ten largest covering 0.3% to 0.4%. Material: naive CD4+ T cells from PBMCs. The receptors shown here come from a man aged 18 to 35 in good health. Some clones in this sample may be carry-over from other donors' samples. Both conserved end residues are part of each CDR3. Fields, in order: CDR3 protein, CDR3 DNA, J gene, V gene, clone size, D gene. The D gene is left open where the match is weak. Expanded clones are given a class, and other clones once, few, many or no size at all.

CDR3aa: CASSSSAFFSYEQYF
CDR3nt: TGTGCCAGCAGCTCTAGCGCGTTTTTCTCCTACGAGCAGTACTTC
j_gene: TRBJ2-7
v_gene: TRBV5-5
abundance: .
d_gene: .

CDR3aa: CASSSRAYSYNEQFF
CDR3nt: TGTGCCAGCAGCTCGAGGGCCTACTCCTACAATGAGCAGTTCTTC
j_gene: TRBJ2-1
v_gene: TRBV11-2
abundance: .
d_gene: .

CDR3aa: CASSLTALHYGYTF
CDR3nt: TGCGCCAGCAGCCTAACAGCGTTGCACTATGGCTACACCTTC
j_gene: TRBJ1-2
v_gene: TRBV5-1
abundance: .
d_gene: .

CDR3aa: CASSIGQGAREAFF
CDR3nt: TGTGCCAGCAGCATCGGACAGGGGGCTCGAGAAGCTTTCTTT
j_gene: TRBJ1-1
v_gene: TRBV11-1
abundance: .
d_gene: TRBD1

CDR3aa: CASSEPGNTYEQYF
CDR3nt: TGTGCCAGCAGCGAGCCGGGGAACACCTACGAGCAGTACTTC
j_gene: TRBJ2-7
v_gene: TRBV11-1
abundance: .
d_gene: .

CDR3aa: CASSFDRGSGLAAYNEQFF
CDR3nt: TGCGCCAGCAGCTTCGACAGGGGGTCCGGACTAGCGGCCTACAATGAGCAGTTCTTC
j_gene: TRBJ2-1
v_gene: TRBV5-1
abundance: .
d_gene: .

CDR3aa: CASSQRTGGTDTQYF
CDR3nt: TGCGCCAGCAGCCAAAGGACCGGGGGCACAGATACGCAGTATTTT
j_gene: TRBJ2-3
v_gene: TRBV4-1
abundance: .
d_gene: .

CDR3aa: CASSLARNYGYTF
CDR3nt: TGTGCCAGCAGTTTAGCCAGGAACTATGGCTACACCTTC
j_gene: TRBJ1-2
v_gene: TRBV28
abundance: .
d_gene: .

CDR3aa: CASSPRMTLNTEAFF
CDR3nt: TGTGCCAGCAGCCCACGCATGACACTGAACACTGAAGCTTTCTTT
j_gene: TRBJ1-1
v_gene: TRBV9
abundance: .
d_gene: .

CDR3aa: CASSQDESYGYTF
CDR3nt: TGTGCCAGCAGCCAAGATGAAAGTTATGGCTACACCTTC
j_gene: TRBJ1-2
v_gene: TRBV4-2
abundance: .
d_gene: .

CDR3aa: CASSSQDRGYNSPLHF
CDR3nt: TGTGCCAGCAGCTCCCAGGACAGGGGCTATAATTCACCCCTCCACTTT
j_gene: TRBJ1-6
v_gene: TRBV7-3
abundance: .
d_gene: TRBD1

CDR3aa: CSVERTDVFGYTF
CDR3nt: TGCAGCGTTGAGAGGACCGACGTATTTGGCTACACCTTC
j_gene: TRBJ1-2
v_gene: TRBV29-1
abundance: .
d_gene: .

CDR3aa: CASRGQPRDTQYF
CDR3nt: TGTGCCAGCCGTGGACAGCCACGAGATACGCAGTATTTT
j_gene: TRBJ2-3
v_gene: TRBV7-9
abundance: .
d_gene: .

CDR3aa: CASSVVRDRGQKKAFF
CDR3nt: TGTGCCAGCAGCGTAGTTAGGGACAGGGGACAAAAAAAAGCTTTCTTT
j_gene: TRBJ1-1
v_gene: TRBV9
abundance: .
d_gene: TRBD1

CDR3aa: CASFRRDRSTDTQYF
CDR3nt: TGCGCCAGCTTCAGGAGGGACAGAAGCACAGATACGCAGTATTTT
j_gene: TRBJ2-3
v_gene: TRBV5-1
abundance: .
d_gene: .

CDR3aa: CASSIRDVQSSYEQYF
CDR3nt: TGTGCCAGTAGTATAAGGGACGTTCAGAGCTCCTACGAGCAGTACTTC
j_gene: TRBJ2-7
v_gene: TRBV19
abundance: .
d_gene: .

CDR3aa: CAGGGSTDTQYF
CDR3nt: TGTGCCGGGGGGGGAAGCACAGATACGCAGTATTTT
j_gene: TRBJ2-3
v_gene: TRBV11-2
abundance: .
d_gene: TRBD2

CDR3aa: CASLPPGLATYNEQFF
CDR3nt: TGTGCCAGCTTGCCTCCGGGACTAGCTACCTACAATGAGCAGTTCTTC
j_gene: TRBJ2-1
v_gene: TRBV28
abundance: .
d_gene: TRBD2

CDR3aa: CASSTRTSGYTF
CDR3nt: TGTGCCAGCAGTACGAGGACGAGTGGCTACACCTTC
j_gene: TRBJ1-2
v_gene: TRBV7-2
abundance: .
d_gene: .

CDR3aa: CASSPNRGTEKLFF
CDR3nt: TGTGCCAGCTCACCAAACCGGGGAACCGAAAAACTGTTTTTT
j_gene: TRBJ1-4
v_gene: TRBV18
abundance: .
d_gene: .

CDR3aa: CAISESLTFYGYTF
CDR3nt: TGTGCCATCAGTGAGTCGCTGACCTTCTATGGCTACACCTTC
j_gene: TRBJ1-2
v_gene: TRBV10-3
abundance: .
d_gene: .

CDR3aa: CASSSGGRGNEQFF
CDR3nt: TGCGCCAGCAGCTCCGGAGGTAGGGGGAATGAGCAGTTCTTC
j_gene: TRBJ2-1
v_gene: TRBV5-1
abundance: .
d_gene: .

CDR3aa: CASSFLGTGELFF
CDR3nt: TGTGCCAGCAGTTTCCTCGGCACCGGGGAGCTGTTTTTT
j_gene: TRBJ2-2
v_gene: TRBV28
abundance: .
d_gene: .

CDR3aa: CASSSTGAPTGELFF
CDR3nt: TGTGCCAGTAGTTCGACGGGGGCCCCCACCGGGGAGCTGTTTTTT
j_gene: TRBJ2-2
v_gene: TRBV19
abundance: .
d_gene: .

CDR3aa: CASSVGQGLETQYF
CDR3nt: TGTGCCAGCAGCGTAGGACAGGGTCTGGAGACCCAGTACTTC
j_gene: TRBJ2-5
v_gene: TRBV9
abundance: .
d_gene: TRBD1

CDR3aa: CASSLLSRHSGNTIYF
CDR3nt: TGCGCCAGCAGCCTTTTGTCCAGGCACTCTGGAAACACCATATATTTT
j_gene: TRBJ1-3
v_gene: TRBV4-3
abundance: .
d_gene: .

CDR3aa: CASTLTGTETQYF
CDR3nt: TGCGCCAGCACCCTGACAGGGACAGAGACCCAGTACTTC
j_gene: TRBJ2-5
v_gene: TRBV5-1
abundance: .
d_gene: TRBD1

CDR3aa: CASSPLGGRNNEQYF
CDR3nt: TGTGCCAGCAGTCCCCTGGGCGGGAGAAACAACGAGCAGTACTTC
j_gene: TRBJ2-7
v_gene: TRBV6-1
abundance: .
d_gene: TRBD2

CDR3aa: CASSAGRGVEYGYTF
CDR3nt: TGTGCCAGCAGTGCGGGAAGAGGGGTCGAATATGGCTACACCTTC
j_gene: TRBJ1-2
v_gene: TRBV9
abundance: .
d_gene: .

CDR3aa: CASSRDLGQPQHF
CDR3nt: TGTGCCAGTAGTAGGGATTTGGGTCAGCCCCAGCATTTT
j_gene: TRBJ1-5
v_gene: TRBV19
abundance: .
d_gene: .

CDR3aa: CASAPGPLYNEQFF
CDR3nt: TGTGCTAGTGCCCCGGGGCCTCTCTACAATGAGCAGTTCTTC
j_gene: TRBJ2-1
v_gene: TRBV12-5
abundance: once
d_gene: .

CDR3aa: CASSLGATNEKLFF
CDR3nt: TGCGCCAGCAGCTTGGGGGCAACTAATGAAAAACTGTTTTTT
j_gene: TRBJ1-4
v_gene: TRBV5-1
abundance: few
d_gene: .

CDR3aa: CSAILDRGAFF
CDR3nt: TGCAGTGCTATTCTTGACAGGGGCGCTTTCTTT
j_gene: TRBJ1-1
v_gene: TRBV20-1
abundance: once
d_gene: TRBD1

CDR3aa: CASRVPGHLYGYTF
CDR3nt: TGTGCCAGCAGGGTACCGGGACACCTCTATGGCTACACCTTC
j_gene: TRBJ1-2
v_gene: TRBV28
abundance: .
d_gene: .

CDR3aa: CASSTGLPANEQFF
CDR3nt: TGTGCCAGCAGCACCGGCCTCCCCGCGAATGAGCAGTTCTTC
j_gene: TRBJ2-1
v_gene: TRBV7-3
abundance: few
d_gene: .

CDR3aa: CASNDRGMTDTQYF
CDR3nt: TGTGCCAGTAACGACAGGGGAATGACAGATACGCAGTATTTT
j_gene: TRBJ2-3
v_gene: TRBV19
abundance: .
d_gene: TRBD1